In its sample, the clone carrying this T cell receptor beta chain was seen a few times. The antigen is unknown. TCRdb ran MiXCR on the reads and lists one entry per CDR3 protein. The sample shows 200,000 to 250,000 distinct CDR3 sequences, 6% to 8% of them seen only once. These data originate in a study of T cell repertoires in cytomegalovirus infection. Study overall: In public TCR beta signatures, there were indications of both CMV infection and matching HLA type. Study results and caveats: Ex vivo, HLA-C-restricted CMV-specific TCR beta clonotypes prevailed over the rest of the response.

V lost 6 bases, J lost 8 bases, and 8 bases lay in between. The CDR3 is made up of 11 amino acids. Germline V gives CDR1 LGHNA, CDR2 YSLEER. This sequence joins TRBV4-3 and TRBJ2-1, with D perhaps TRBD1 or TRBD2 (6 bases each). Sequencing input: PBMCs. This receptor was taken from a human donor in good health (CMV status not recorded). Some clones in this sample may be carry-over from other donors' samples. The CDR3 here is CASSRGDEQFF. In DNA form, the CDR3 reads TGCGCCAGCAGTAGGGGGGATGAGCAGTTCTTC.